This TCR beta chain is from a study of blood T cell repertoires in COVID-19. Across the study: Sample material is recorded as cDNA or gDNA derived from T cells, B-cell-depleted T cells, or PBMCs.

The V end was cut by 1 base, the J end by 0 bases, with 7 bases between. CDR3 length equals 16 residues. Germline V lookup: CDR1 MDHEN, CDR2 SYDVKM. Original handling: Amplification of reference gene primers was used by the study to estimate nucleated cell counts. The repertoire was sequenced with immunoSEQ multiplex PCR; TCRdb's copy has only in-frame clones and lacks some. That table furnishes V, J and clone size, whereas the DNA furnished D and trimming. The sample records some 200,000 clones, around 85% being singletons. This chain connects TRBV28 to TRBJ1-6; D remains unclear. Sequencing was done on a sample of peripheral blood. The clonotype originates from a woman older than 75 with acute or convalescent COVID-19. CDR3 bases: TGTGCCAGCAGTTTATATGGGCGCTCCTATAATTCACCCCTCCACTTT. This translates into CASSLYGRSYNSPLHF.